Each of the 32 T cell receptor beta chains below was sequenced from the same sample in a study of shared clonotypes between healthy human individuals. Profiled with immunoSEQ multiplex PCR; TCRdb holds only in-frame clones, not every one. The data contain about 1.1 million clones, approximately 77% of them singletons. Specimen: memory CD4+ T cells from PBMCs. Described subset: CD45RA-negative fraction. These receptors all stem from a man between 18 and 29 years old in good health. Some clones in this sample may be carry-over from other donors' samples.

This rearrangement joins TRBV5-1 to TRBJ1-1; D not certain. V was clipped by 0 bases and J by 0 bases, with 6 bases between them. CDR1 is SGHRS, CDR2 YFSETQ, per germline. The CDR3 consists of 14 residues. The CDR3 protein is CASSLENLNTEAFF. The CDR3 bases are TGCGCCAGCAGCTTGGAGAACCTGAACACTGAAGCTTTCTTT.

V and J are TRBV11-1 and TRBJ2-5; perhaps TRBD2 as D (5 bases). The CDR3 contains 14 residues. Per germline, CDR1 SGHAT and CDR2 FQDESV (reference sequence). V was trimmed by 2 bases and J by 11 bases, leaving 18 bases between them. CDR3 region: CASSLNGLTFVQYF. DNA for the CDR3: TGTGCCAGCAGCTTAAACGGACTCACATTCGTTCAGTACTTC.

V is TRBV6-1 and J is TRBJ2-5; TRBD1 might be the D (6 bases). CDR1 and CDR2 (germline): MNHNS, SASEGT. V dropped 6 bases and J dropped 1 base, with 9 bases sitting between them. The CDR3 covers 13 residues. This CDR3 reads CASRGTSQETQYF. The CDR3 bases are TGTGCCAGCAGGGGGACATCCCAAGAGACCCAGTACTTC.

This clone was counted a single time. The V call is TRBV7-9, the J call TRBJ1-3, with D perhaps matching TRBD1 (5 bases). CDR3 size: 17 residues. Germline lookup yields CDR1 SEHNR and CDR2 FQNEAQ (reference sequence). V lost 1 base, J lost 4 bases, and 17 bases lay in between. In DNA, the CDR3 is TGTGCCAGCAGCTTAGGGGACTTCAAAACGGGAGGAAACACCATATATTTT. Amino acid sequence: CASSLGDFKTGGNTIYF.

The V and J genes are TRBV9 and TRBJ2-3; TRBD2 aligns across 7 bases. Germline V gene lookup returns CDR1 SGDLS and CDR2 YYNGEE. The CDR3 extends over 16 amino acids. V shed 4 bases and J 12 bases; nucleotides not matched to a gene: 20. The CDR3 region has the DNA TGTGCCAGCAGCCCCCCTGATATTAGCGGGTTCAGGTCACAGTATTTT. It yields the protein CASSPPDISGFRSQYF.

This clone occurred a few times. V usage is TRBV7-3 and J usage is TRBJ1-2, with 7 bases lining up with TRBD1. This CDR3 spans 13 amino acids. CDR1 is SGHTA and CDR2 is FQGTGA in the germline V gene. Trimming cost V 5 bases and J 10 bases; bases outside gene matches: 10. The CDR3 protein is CASSPSPTGIYTF. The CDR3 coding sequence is TGTGCCAGCAGCCCCAGCCCGACAGGGATCTACACCTTC.

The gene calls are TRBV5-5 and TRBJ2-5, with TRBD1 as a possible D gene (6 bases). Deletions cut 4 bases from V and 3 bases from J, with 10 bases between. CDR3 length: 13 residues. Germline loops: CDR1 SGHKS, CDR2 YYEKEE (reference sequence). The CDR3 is CASSRHREETQYF. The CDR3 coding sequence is TGTGCCAGCAGCCGACACAGGGAAGAGACCCAGTACTTC.

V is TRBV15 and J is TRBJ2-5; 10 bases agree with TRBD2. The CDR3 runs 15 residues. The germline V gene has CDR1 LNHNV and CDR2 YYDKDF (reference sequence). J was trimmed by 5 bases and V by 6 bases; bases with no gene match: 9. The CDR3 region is CATSSASGSWETQYF. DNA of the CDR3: TGTGCCACCAGTTCGGCTAGCGGGAGTTGGGAGACCCAGTACTTC. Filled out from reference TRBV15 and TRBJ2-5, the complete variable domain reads DAMVIQNPRYQVTQFGKPVTLSCSQTLNHNVMYWYQQKSSQAPKLLFHYYDKDFNNEADTPDNFQSRRPNTSFCFLDIRSPGLGDTAMYLCATSSASGSWETQYFGPGTRLLVL.

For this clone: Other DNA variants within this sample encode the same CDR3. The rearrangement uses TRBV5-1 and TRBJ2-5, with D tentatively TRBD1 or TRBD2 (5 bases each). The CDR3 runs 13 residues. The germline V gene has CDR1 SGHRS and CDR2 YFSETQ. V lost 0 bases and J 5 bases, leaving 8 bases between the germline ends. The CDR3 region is CASSLAGAETQYF. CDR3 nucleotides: TGCGCCAGCAGCTTGGCCGGGGCGGAGACCCAGTACTTC.

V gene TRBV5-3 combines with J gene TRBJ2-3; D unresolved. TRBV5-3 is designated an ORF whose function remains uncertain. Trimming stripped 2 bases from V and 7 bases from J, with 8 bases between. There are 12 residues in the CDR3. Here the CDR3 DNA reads TGTGCCAGAAGCTTTTTTCCGTATACGCAGTATTTT. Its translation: CARSFFPYTQYF.

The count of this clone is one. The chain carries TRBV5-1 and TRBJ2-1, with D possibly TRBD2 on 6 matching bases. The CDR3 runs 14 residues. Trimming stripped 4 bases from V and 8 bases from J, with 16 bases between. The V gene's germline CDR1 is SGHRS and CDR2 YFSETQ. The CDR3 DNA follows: TGCGCCAGCAGCCCGGGAGAGACTCACGATGAGCAGTTCTTC. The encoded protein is CASSPGETHDEQFF.

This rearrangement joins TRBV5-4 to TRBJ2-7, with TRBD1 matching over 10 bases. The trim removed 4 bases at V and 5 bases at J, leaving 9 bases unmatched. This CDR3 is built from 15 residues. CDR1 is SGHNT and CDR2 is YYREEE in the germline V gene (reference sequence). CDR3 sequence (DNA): TGTGCCAGCAGCAGAAAGACAGGGGGCAACCACGAGCAGTACTTC. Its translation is CASSRKTGGNHEQYF.

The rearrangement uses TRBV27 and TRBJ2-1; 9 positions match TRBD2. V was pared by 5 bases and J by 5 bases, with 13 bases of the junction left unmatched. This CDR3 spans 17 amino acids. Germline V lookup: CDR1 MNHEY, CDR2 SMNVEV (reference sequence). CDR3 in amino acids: CASSLLSSGRYHNEQFF. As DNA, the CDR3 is TGTGCCAGCAGTCTCCTTAGTAGCGGGAGATACCACAATGAGCAGTTCTTC.

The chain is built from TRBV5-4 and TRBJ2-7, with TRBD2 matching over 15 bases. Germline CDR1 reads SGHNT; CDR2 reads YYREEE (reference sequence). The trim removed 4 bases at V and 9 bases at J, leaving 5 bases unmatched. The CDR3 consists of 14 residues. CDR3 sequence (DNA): TGTGCCAGCAGCCCGGGACTAGCGGGAGGTGGGCAGTACTTC. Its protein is CASSPGLAGGGQYF.

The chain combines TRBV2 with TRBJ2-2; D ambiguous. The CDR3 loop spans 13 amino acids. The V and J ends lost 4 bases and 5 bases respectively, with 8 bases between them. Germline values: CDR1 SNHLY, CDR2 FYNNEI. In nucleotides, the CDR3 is TGTGCCAGCAGTGTACTGGAGACCGGGGAGCTGTTTTTT. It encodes CASSVLETGELFF.

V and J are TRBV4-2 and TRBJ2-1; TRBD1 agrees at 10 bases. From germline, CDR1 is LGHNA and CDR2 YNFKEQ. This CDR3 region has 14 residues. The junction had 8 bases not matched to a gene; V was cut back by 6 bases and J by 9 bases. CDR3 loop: CASRAGTGAGEQFF. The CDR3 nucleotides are TGTGCCAGCAGAGCGGGGACAGGGGCGGGTGAGCAGTTCTTC.

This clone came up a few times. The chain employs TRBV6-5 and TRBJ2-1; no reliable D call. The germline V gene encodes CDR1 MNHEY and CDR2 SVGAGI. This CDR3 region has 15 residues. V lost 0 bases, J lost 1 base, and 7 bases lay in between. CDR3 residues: CASSYSRPSYNEQFF. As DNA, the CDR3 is TGTGCCAGCAGTTACTCCCGGCCTTCCTACAATGAGCAGTTCTTC.

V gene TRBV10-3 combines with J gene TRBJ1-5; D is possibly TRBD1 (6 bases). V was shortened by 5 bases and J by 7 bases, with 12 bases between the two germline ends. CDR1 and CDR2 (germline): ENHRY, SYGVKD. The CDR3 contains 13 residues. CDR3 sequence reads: CAISIQGDQPQHF. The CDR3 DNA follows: TGTGCCATCAGTATACAGGGAGACCAGCCCCAGCATTTT.

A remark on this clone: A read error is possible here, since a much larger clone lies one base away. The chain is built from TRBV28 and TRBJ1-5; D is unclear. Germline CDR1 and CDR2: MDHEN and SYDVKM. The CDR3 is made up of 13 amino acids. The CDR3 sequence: CASSFQGNQPRHF. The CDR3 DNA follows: TGTGCCAGCAGTTTCCAAGGAAATCAGCCCCGGCATTTT.

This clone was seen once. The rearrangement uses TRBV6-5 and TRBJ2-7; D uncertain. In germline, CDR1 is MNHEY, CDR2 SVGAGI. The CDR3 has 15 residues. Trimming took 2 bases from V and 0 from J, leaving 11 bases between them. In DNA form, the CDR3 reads TGTGCCAGCAGTTACGACGCGTTTAACTCCTACGAGCAGTACTTC. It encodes CASSYDAFNSYEQYF.

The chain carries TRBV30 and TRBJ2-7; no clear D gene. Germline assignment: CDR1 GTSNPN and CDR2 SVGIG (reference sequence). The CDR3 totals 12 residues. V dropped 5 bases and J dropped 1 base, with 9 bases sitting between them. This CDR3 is CAWEALSYEQYF. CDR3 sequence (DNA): TGTGCCTGGGAAGCCCTATCCTACGAGCAGTACTTC.

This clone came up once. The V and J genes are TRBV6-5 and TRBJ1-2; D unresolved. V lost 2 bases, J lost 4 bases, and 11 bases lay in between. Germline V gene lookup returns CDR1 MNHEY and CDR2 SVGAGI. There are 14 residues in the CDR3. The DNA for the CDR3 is TGTGCCAGCAGTTACAGTGGCAGCCCCTATGGCTACACCTTC. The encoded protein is CASSYSGSPYGYTF.

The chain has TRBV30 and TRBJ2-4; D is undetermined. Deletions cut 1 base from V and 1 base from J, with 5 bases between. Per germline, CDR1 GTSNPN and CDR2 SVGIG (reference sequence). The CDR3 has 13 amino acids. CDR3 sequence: CAWSGVAKNIQYF. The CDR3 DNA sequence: TGTGCCTGGAGTGGGGTGGCCAAAAACATTCAGTACTTC.

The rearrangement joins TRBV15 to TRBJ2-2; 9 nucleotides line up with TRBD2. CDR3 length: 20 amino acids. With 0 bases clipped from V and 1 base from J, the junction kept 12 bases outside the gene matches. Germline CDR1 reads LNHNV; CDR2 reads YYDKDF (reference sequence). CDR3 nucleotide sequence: TGTGCCACCAGCAGAGATCTAGTTAGCGGGAGTGTGGGGAACACCGGGGAGCTGTTTTTT. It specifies CATSRDLVSGSVGNTGELFF.

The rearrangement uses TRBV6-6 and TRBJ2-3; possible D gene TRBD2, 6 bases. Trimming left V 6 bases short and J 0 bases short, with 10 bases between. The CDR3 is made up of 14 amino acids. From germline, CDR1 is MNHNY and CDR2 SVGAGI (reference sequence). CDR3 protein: CASREGRSTDTQYF. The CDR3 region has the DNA TGTGCCAGCAGAGAGGGGAGGAGCACAGATACGCAGTATTTT.

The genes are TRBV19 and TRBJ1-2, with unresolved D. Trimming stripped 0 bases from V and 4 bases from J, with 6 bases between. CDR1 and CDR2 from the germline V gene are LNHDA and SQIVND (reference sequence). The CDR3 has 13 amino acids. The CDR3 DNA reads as TGTGCCAGTAGTATAGAGGCCGGCTATGGCTACACCTTC. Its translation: CASSIEAGYGYTF.

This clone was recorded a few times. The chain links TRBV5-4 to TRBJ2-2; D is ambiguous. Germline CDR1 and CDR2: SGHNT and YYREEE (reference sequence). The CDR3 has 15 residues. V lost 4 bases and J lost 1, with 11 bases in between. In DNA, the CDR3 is TGTGCCAGCAGCCGGGCCACTAAGAACACCGGGGAGCTGTTTTTT. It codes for CASSRATKNTGELFF.

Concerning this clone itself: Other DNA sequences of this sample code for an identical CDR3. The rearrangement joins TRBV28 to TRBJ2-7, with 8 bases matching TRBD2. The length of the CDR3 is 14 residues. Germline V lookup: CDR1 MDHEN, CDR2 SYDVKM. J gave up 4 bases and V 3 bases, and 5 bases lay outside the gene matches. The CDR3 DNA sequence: TGTGCCAGCAGTTTGACGGGAGGGCCATACGAGCAGTACTTC. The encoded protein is CASSLTGGPYEQYF. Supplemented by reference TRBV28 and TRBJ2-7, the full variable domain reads DVKVTQSSRYLVKRTGEKVFLECVQDMDHENMFWYRQDPGLGLRLIYFSYDVKMKEKGDIPEGYSVSREKKERFSLILESASTNQTSMYLCASSLTGGPYEQYFGPGTRLTVT.

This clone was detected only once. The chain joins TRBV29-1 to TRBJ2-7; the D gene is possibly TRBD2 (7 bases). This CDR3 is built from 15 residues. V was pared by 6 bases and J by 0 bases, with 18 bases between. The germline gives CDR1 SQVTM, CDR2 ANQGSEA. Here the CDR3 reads CSVDSLAGASYEQYF. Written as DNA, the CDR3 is TGCAGCGTCGACTCTCTGGCGGGGGCCTCCTACGAGCAGTACTTC.

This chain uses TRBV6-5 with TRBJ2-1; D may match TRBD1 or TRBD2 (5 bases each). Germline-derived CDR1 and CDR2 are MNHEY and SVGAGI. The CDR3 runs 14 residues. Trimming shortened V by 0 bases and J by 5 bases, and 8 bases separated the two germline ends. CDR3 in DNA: TGTGCCAGCAGTTACTCGAGGGGAGACAATGAGCAGTTCTTC. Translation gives CASSYSRGDNEQFF.

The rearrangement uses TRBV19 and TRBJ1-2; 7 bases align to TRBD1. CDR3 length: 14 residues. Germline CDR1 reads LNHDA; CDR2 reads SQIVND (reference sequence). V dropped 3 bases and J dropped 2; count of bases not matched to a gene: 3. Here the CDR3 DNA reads TGTGCCAGTAGTATCCGACAGGGCAACTATGGCTACACCTTC. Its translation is CASSIRQGNYGYTF.

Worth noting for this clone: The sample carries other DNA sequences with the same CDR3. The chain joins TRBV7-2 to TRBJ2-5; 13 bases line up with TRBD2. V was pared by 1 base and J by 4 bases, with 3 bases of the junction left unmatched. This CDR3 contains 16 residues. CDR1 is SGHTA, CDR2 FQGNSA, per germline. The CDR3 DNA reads TGTGCCAGCAGCTTAGGACTAGCGGGAGGAGCAGAGACCCAGTACTTC. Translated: CASSLGLAGGAETQYF.